This T cell receptor beta chain was recovered during a study of blood T cell repertoires in COVID-19. Study-wide background: Whether acute or convalescent, the COVID-19 samples came from the United States, Italy and Spain. Sources were T cells, B-cell-depleted T cells, or PBMCs; the material itself was cDNA or gDNA.

Clones were read by immunoSEQ multiplex PCR, and TCRdb kept only the in-frame ones, dropping some. The sample includes roughly 210,000 clones, roughly 84% of them seen just once. Adults between roughly 18 and 95 years of age took part from 24 US areas. Participant-given clinical history determined each cohort assignment. A few counts support this clone. This CDR3 contains 14 residues. Germline V gene lookup returns CDR1 SGHTS and CDR2 YDEGEE. V was clipped by 5 bases and J by 4 bases; unmatched bases: 7. V and J are TRBV5-8 and TRBJ2-5, with TRBD2 matching over 8 bases. Sequencing was carried out using PBMCs or T cells enriched from blood (not recorded which). The receptor comes from a man aged 25 to 45 in a cohort exposed to, infected with or recovered from COVID-19 (not recorded which). CDR3 region: CASRYSGRTETQYF. Here the CDR3 DNA reads TGTGCCAGCAGGTACAGCGGGAGAACAGAGACCCAGTACTTC.